The 19 T cell receptor beta chains below all came from one sample that was sequenced in a study of response to subunit inactivated influenza vaccine. TCRdb re-called the RT-PCR reads through MiXCR, storing one row per CDR3 protein. The sample lists about half a million distinct CDR3 sequences, 25% occurring once. The sample here was CD4+ T cells sorted from PBMCs, taken roughly 5 days after vaccination. The receptors originated from a man aged 45-65 years who received an inactivated influenza vaccine.

The J gene is TRBJ2-2, the V gene TRBV7-2, with TRBD2 identical over 8 bases. Losses at the gene ends were 5 bases for V and 0 bases for J; bases not matched to a gene: 2. Germline V gene sequence: CDR1 SGHTA, CDR2 FQGNSA. This CDR3 has 15 amino acids. CDR3 in DNA: TGTGCCAGCAGCCCGGGACTAGCGAACACCGGGGAGCTGTTTTTT. This gives the protein CASSPGLANTGELFF.

Only a few counts were recorded for this clonotype. V usage is TRBV20-1 and J usage is TRBJ2-1; TRBD2 is a possible D gene (5 bases). The germline V gene has CDR1 DFQATT and CDR2 SNEGSKA (reference sequence). CDR3 length: 13 amino acids. V was shortened by 0 bases and J by 11 bases, with 14 bases between the two germline ends. The CDR3 nucleotides are TGCAGTGCTAGAGATTTGGGGAGCCCAAAGCAGTTCTTC. Translating it yields CSARDLGSPKQFF.

This clonotype was counted a few times. The CDR3 nucleotides read TGTGCCAGCAGCTTAGATGCAGGGGGCCCCTACGAGCAGTACTTC. Protein: CASSLDAGGPYEQYF. J is TRBJ2-7 and V is TRBV7-9; 8 bases are shared with TRBD1. CDR1 and CDR2 from the germline V gene are SEHNR and FQNEAQ (reference sequence). The CDR3 has 15 residues. The V segment lost 1 base and the J segment 2 bases; nucleotides outside the gene matches: 4.

This chain joins TRBV7-4 and TRBJ2-7, with 9 bases lining up with TRBD1. V shed 3 bases and J 2 bases; nucleotides not matched to a gene: 14. This CDR3 comprises 18 residues. Germline-derived CDR1 and CDR2 are SGHVT and SQSDAQ. The CDR3 DNA follows: TGTGCCAGCAGCTTCGTTGTAGTGGGACAGGGAACACCCTACGAGCAGTACTTC. Its translation is CASSFVVVGQGTPYEQYF.

This clonotype was seen a few times. This chain uses TRBV12-3 or TRBV12-4 with TRBJ2-7, with TRBD1 matching 7 bases. CDR3 length equals 14 residues. V shed 4 bases and J 3 bases; nucleotides not matched to a gene: 6. CDR3 coding DNA: TGTGCCAGCAGTTCCCCGGGACAGCTCTACGAGCAGTACTTC. It yields the protein CASSSPGQLYEQYF.

This clonotype has a handful of counts. V gene TRBV12-5 combines with J gene TRBJ1-2; D uncertain. The CDR3 extends over 16 amino acids. CDR1 is LGHNT and CDR2 is FRNRAP in the germline V gene. The V end lost 2 bases, the J end lost 5 bases, and 18 bases lay between the germline ends. For the CDR3, the DNA is TGTGCTAGTGGTTTGTCATCCTCGGTTAATTCTTATGGCTACACCTTC. Residues: CASGLSSSVNSYGYTF.

The V call is TRBV6-1, the J call TRBJ1-5; D might be TRBD1 (6 bases). The V end was cut by 5 bases, the J end by 3 bases, with 14 bases between. The CDR3 spans 15 residues. CDR1 and CDR2 from the germline V gene are MNHNS and SASEGT. CDR3 sequence reads: CASSPTGSSNQPQHF. As DNA, the CDR3 is TGTGCCAGCAGTCCTACAGGGTCTTCCAATCAGCCCCAGCATTTT.

CDR3 DNA: TGTGCCAGCAGCAAAGACGGGACAGGGAAGAGGTCTGGGGCCAACGTCCTGACTTTC. This gives the protein CASSKDGTGKRSGANVLTF. The chain has TRBV21-1 and TRBJ2-6; the D call of TRBD1 is as the table states it, not checked on the DNA. TRBV21-1 is classified as a pseudogene. The CDR3 is made up of 19 amino acids.

This clonotype occurred a few times. The rearrangement joins TRBV20-1 to TRBJ2-7; D possibly matches TRBD1 or TRBD2 (5 bases each). The CDR3 extends over 12 amino acids. Germline CDR1 is DFQATT and CDR2 is SNEGSKA (reference sequence). V shed 1 base and J shed 5 bases, with 9 bases lying between them. The chain's CDR3 is CSARGDGNEQYF. CDR3 DNA sequence: TGCAGTGCTAGAGGGGACGGTAACGAGCAGTACTTC.

This clonotype showed up just a few times. This rearrangement joins TRBV5-1 to TRBJ1-4; a possible D gene is TRBD1 (5 bases). CDR3 length: 15 residues. Per germline, CDR1 SGHRS and CDR2 YFSETQ. Trimming cost V 4 bases and J 8 bases, with 18 bases left between them. The CDR3 DNA reads TGCGCCAGCAGCCCTACCCGGGGGGAAGGAGAAAAACTGTTTTTT. It encodes CASSPTRGEGEKLFF. The full variable domain, rest sourced from reference TRBV5-1 and TRBJ1-4, is KAGVTQTPRYLIKTRGQQVTLSCSPISGHRSVSWYQQTPGQGLQFLFEYFSETQRNKGNFPGRFSGRQFSNSRSEMNVSTLELGDSALYLCASSPTRGEGEKLFFGSGTQLSVL.

The genes are TRBV18 and TRBJ2-6; a weak D match, TRBD2 (5 bases). Trimming took 0 bases from V and 2 from J, leaving 5 bases between them. CDR1 is KGHSH, CDR2 LQKENI, per germline. The CDR3 extends over 15 amino acids. CDR3 region: CASSPPRAGANVLTF. In DNA form, the CDR3 reads TGTGCCAGCTCACCACCGAGGGCTGGGGCCAACGTCCTGACTTTC. The variable domain in full, with the rest retrieved from reference TRBV18 and TRBJ2-6, is NAGVMQNPRHLVRRRGQEARLRCSPMKGHSHVYWYRQLPEEGLKFMVYLQKENIIDESGMPKERFSAEFPKEGPSILRIQQVVRGDSAAYFCASSPPRAGANVLTFGAGSRLTVL.

The chain employs TRBV12-3 or TRBV12-4 and TRBJ2-7, with D unresolved. Trimming pared 2 bases from V and 2 bases from J, leaving 7 bases between. CDR3 size: 13 residues. DNA for the CDR3: TGTGCCAGCAGTTTAATGCTTGCCTACGAGCAGTACTTC. Residues: CASSLMLAYEQYF.

The rearrangement links TRBV20-1 to TRBJ2-7; possibly TRBD2 for D (6 bases). Germline values: CDR1 DFQATT, CDR2 SNEGSKA (reference sequence). Between the trimmed V and J ends, which lost 0 bases and 5 bases, there was a span of 20 bases. This CDR3 has 16 residues. CDR3 loop: CSARDLRGYLTDEQYF. In DNA form, the CDR3 reads TGCAGTGCTAGAGATCTACGGGGGTACCTTACTGACGAGCAGTACTTC.

The table lists this clonotype with a few counts. The V and J genes are TRBV7-7 and TRBJ2-5, with 10 nucleotides matching TRBD2. Per germline, CDR1 SSHAT and CDR2 FNYEAQ (reference sequence). The trim removed 5 bases at V and 5 bases at J, leaving 8 bases unmatched. The CDR3 spans 15 residues. The DNA for the CDR3 is TGTGCCAGCAGCCGGGGCCTAGCGGGAGATGAGACCCAGTACTTC. This codes for CASSRGLAGDETQYF.

The chain employs TRBV5-5 and TRBJ1-4; D remains ambiguous. CDR1 and CDR2 from the germline V gene are SGHKS and YYEKEE (reference sequence). This CDR3 spans 14 amino acids. The V end was cut by 5 bases, the J end by 8 bases, with 16 bases between. The CDR3 DNA is TGTGCCAGCAGACGACGGACCGGGGAAGAAAAACTGTTTTTT. This sequence encodes CASRRRTGEEKLFF.

The chain joins TRBV7-2 to TRBJ2-3; maybe TRBD1 (5 bases). Per the germline V gene, CDR1 is SGHTA and CDR2 is FQGNSA. The CDR3 totals 16 residues. The V and J ends lost 2 bases and 1 base respectively, with 13 bases between them. The CDR3 here is CASSLRSTGGTDTQYF. In DNA, the CDR3 is TGTGCCAGCAGCTTAAGGAGTACAGGAGGCACAGATACGCAGTATTTT.

The gene calls are TRBV19 and TRBJ2-5, with 7 bases identical to TRBD1. V lost 5 bases and J lost 5; bases outside the gene matches: 8. This CDR3 is built from 14 residues. CDR1 and CDR2 from the germline V gene are LNHDA and SQIVND (reference sequence). The CDR3 loop is CASSPQGIRETQYF. As DNA, the CDR3 is TGTGCCAGTAGTCCACAGGGGATTAGGGAGACCCAGTACTTC.

The V call is TRBV7-2, the J call TRBJ2-3; a possible D gene is TRBD2 (6 bases). V dropped 1 base and J dropped 9 bases, with 11 bases sitting between them. Germline assignment: CDR1 SGHTA and CDR2 FQGNSA. The CDR3 runs to 13 residues. CDR3 amino acids: CASSLVPGETQYF. CDR3 sequence (DNA): TGTGCCAGCAGCTTAGTGCCGGGAGAAACGCAGTATTTT. Full variable domain (remainder filled in from reference TRBV7-2 and TRBJ2-3): GAGVSQSPSNKVTEKGKDVELRCDPISGHTALYWYRQSLGQGLEFLIYFQGNSAPDKSGLPSDRFSAERTGGSVSTLTIQRTQQEDSAVYLCASSLVPGETQYFGPGTRLTVL.

The genes are TRBV4-2 and TRBJ2-1; 14 nucleotides align to TRBD2. The V and J ends lost 3 bases and 5 bases, in that order; junction bases with no gene match: 9. CDR3 length equals 18 residues. The germline V gene encodes CDR1 LGHNA and CDR2 YNFKEQ. The CDR3 reads CASSQGSGTSGGDNEQFF. The CDR3 DNA reads TGTGCCAGCAGCCAGGGCTCCGGGACTAGCGGGGGAGACAATGAGCAGTTCTTC.